The 26 T cell receptor beta chains given below trace back to one sample, sequenced in a study of control samples from healthy donors and cancer patients. The method was immunoSEQ multiplex PCR; TCRdb's version includes in-frame clones alone and lacks a portion of them. This table has around 95,000 clones, approximately 80% appearing once. The specimen was blood. These receptors were collected from a man younger than 45 in good health.

The chain combines TRBV5-4 with TRBJ2-3, with unresolved D. The CDR3 covers 12 residues. The germline gives CDR1 SGHNT, CDR2 YYREEE (reference sequence). The ends were cut back, 0 bases at V and 4 bases at J, with 3 bases in the middle. For the CDR3, the DNA is TGTGCCAGCAGCTTGGATGCAGATACGCAGTATTTT. As protein: CASSLDADTQYF.

The chain has TRBV2 and TRBJ1-5; a weak D match, TRBD1 (5 bases). CDR1 is SNHLY and CDR2 is FYNNEI in the germline V gene. This CDR3 is 12 amino acids long. The CDR3 DNA sequence: TGTGCAACCGGGACCGACGATCAGCCCCAGCATTTT. This sequence encodes CATGTDDQPQHF. Full variable domain (missing parts from reference TRBV2 and TRBJ1-5): EPEVTQTPSHQVTQMGQEVILRCVPISNHLYFYWYRQILGQKVEFLVSFYNNEISEKSEIFDDQFSVERPDGSNFTLKIRSTKLEDSAMYFCATGTDDQPQHFGDGTRLSIL.

This clone was seen only a few times. The V and J genes are TRBV20-1 and TRBJ2-5; 9 positions match TRBD2. The CDR3 is 14 residues long. CDR1 and CDR2 (germline): DFQATT, SNEGSKA (reference sequence). V gave up 3 bases and J gave up 8 bases; unmatched junction bases: 10. In DNA form, the CDR3 reads TGCAGTGCTAGTACGGTAGCGGGGGCCCTAACCCAGTACTTC. Encoded protein: CSASTVAGALTQYF.

The chain joins TRBV5-1 to TRBJ2-7; 9 bases are a match to TRBD1. CDR1 and CDR2 from the germline V gene are SGHRS and YFSETQ. This CDR3 is built from 13 residues. With 4 bases clipped from V and 6 bases from J, the junction kept 5 bases outside the gene matches. The CDR3 sequence: CASSPGQGPEQYF. The DNA for the CDR3 is TGCGCCAGCAGCCCCGGACAGGGGCCCGAGCAGTACTTC. Filled out from reference TRBV5-1 and TRBJ2-7, the complete variable domain reads KAGVTQTPRYLIKTRGQQVTLSCSPISGHRSVSWYQQTPGQGLQFLFEYFSETQRNKGNFPGRFSGRQFSNSRSEMNVSTLELGDSALYLCASSPGQGPEQYFGPGTRLTVT.

The chain carries TRBV6-1 and TRBJ1-5, with D unclear. This CDR3 spans 16 amino acids. Germline assignment: CDR1 MNHNS and CDR2 SASEGT. V lost 1 base, J lost 0 bases, and 10 bases lay in between. CDR3 sequence: CASSEGLRGSNQPQHF. As DNA, the CDR3 is TGTGCCAGCAGTGAAGGATTACGGGGTAGCAATCAGCCCCAGCATTTT.

This chain joins TRBV28 and TRBJ1-5, with 7 bases aligning to TRBD1. The CDR3 length is 13 residues. Trimming cost V 6 bases and J 4 bases; bases outside gene matches: 3. Germline CDR1 MDHEN, CDR2 SYDVKM. In nucleotides, the CDR3 is TGTGCCAGCAGGGGCAGGGGGAATCAGCCCCAGCATTTT. Translated: CASRGRGNQPQHF.

This clone was seen just once. The chain links TRBV11-3 to TRBJ2-7; a weak D match, TRBD1 (5 bases). This CDR3 is built from 13 residues. V was clipped by 0 bases and J by 12 bases, with 15 bases between them. CDR1 is SGHNT, CDR2 YENEEA, per germline. The CDR3 DNA reads as TGTGCCAGCAGCTTAGAGGACGCAGGGCCGCCGTACTTC. Its translation is CASSLEDAGPPYF.

The chain carries TRBV28 and TRBJ2-3, with TRBD2 matching 8 bases. Germline CDR1 reads MDHEN; CDR2 reads SYDVKM. The CDR3 has 16 amino acids. The V segment lost 8 bases and the J segment 3 bases; nucleotides outside the gene matches: 13. CDR3 sequence: CASPPFRRGATDTQYF. The CDR3 bases are TGTGCCAGCCCCCCGTTCAGGCGGGGGGCAACAGATACGCAGTATTTT.

The CDR3 sequence: CASSFVAGVGYTF. DNA of the CDR3: TGTGCCAGCAGTTTTGTGGCGGGGGTTGGCTACACCTTC. The chain carries TRBV12-3 or TRBV12-4 and TRBJ1-2; possibly TRBD1 for D (5 bases). The CDR3 contains 13 residues. Trimming took 3 bases from V and 7 from J, leaving 12 bases between them.

The J gene is TRBJ1-1, the V gene TRBV24-1; D not resolved. Germline-derived CDR1 and CDR2 are KGHDR and SFDVKD. Trimming cost V 10 bases and J 6 bases, with 8 bases left between them. The CDR3 totals 10 residues. CDR3 protein: CATMGAEAFF. The CDR3 DNA follows: TGTGCCACAATGGGAGCTGAAGCTTTCTTT.

The V gene is TRBV27, the J gene TRBJ2-1; 7 bases line up with TRBD2. This CDR3 comprises 12 residues. V lost 10 bases to trimming and J lost 8 bases; unmatched junction nucleotides: 8. The V gene's germline CDR1 is MNHEY and CDR2 SMNVEV (reference sequence). In nucleotides, the CDR3 is TGTGCCACCCGGGGACGGGAGGATGAGCAGTTCTTC. This encodes CATRGREDEQFF.

The chain carries TRBV10-3 and TRBJ1-1, with TRBD1 matching over 10 bases. V lost 6 bases, J lost 3 bases, and 1 base stayed unmatched. The CDR3 totals 13 residues. Per the germline V gene, CDR1 is ENHRY and CDR2 is SYGVKD. The CDR3 spells CAISDRGHTEAFF. The CDR3, as DNA: TGTGCCATCAGCGACAGGGGGCACACTGAAGCTTTCTTT.

The rearrangement uses TRBV9 and TRBJ2-1, with 10 positions matching TRBD2. The germline gives CDR1 SGDLS, CDR2 YYNGEE. This CDR3 is 16 amino acids long. The V and J ends lost 4 bases and 6 bases, in that order; junction bases with no gene match: 10. The CDR3 DNA reads as TGTGCCAGCAGCAAAGCGGGGGGGCCTTTGGTCAATGAGCAGTTCTTC. This encodes CASSKAGGPLVNEQFF.

This chain links TRBV9 with TRBJ1-1; TRBD1 is a possible D gene (6 bases). V was shortened by 4 bases and J by 9 bases, with 19 bases between the two germline ends. The CDR3 covers 14 residues. CDR1 and CDR2 (germline): SGDLS, YYNGEE. Here the CDR3 DNA reads TGTGCCAGCAGCCCAGTCGGGGGGGGGCAGAAAGCTTTCTTT. It encodes CASSPVGGGQKAFF.

This clone was counted a few times. The CDR3 here is CAWSRDSGGGNTIYF. In nucleotides, the CDR3 is TGTGCCTGGAGTCGTGACAGCGGGGGGGGAAACACCATATATTTT. This chain connects TRBV30 to TRBJ1-3; D is perhaps TRBD1 (5 bases). CDR1 is GTSNPN and CDR2 is SVGIG in the germline V gene (reference sequence). There are 15 residues in the CDR3. V lost 2 bases to trimming and J lost 4 bases, with 15 bases between them.

V gene TRBV27 combines with J gene TRBJ1-5; D not certain. The V end lost 0 bases, the J end lost 5 bases, and 8 bases lay between the germline ends. Germline CDR1 MNHEY, CDR2 SMNVEV (reference sequence). The CDR3 spans 14 residues. This CDR3 reads CASSLSRAYQPQHF. The CDR3 region has the DNA TGTGCCAGCAGTTTATCGAGAGCTTATCAGCCCCAGCATTTT.

The V call is TRBV6-1, the J call TRBJ1-2; tentatively, D is TRBD1 (6 bases). In germline, CDR1 is MNHNS, CDR2 SASEGT. CDR3 length: 14 residues. V lost 2 bases and J lost 10, with 17 bases in between. The CDR3 DNA reads as TGTGCCAGCAGTGAAAGGAAGAGGGGGGCTGACTACACCTTC. This codes for CASSERKRGADYTF.

The chain links TRBV7-9 to TRBJ1-6; 10 positions match TRBD1. Germline V gives CDR1 SEHNR, CDR2 FQNEAQ (reference sequence). Trimming cost V 3 bases and J 10 bases; bases outside gene matches: 3. The CDR3 has 14 amino acids. DNA for the CDR3: TGTGCCAGCAGCTTGGGGACAGGGGAGTCACCCCTCCACTTT. This sequence encodes CASSLGTGESPLHF. Combining the CDR3 with reference TRBV7-9 and TRBJ1-6 gives the whole variable domain DTGVSQNPRHKITKRGQNVTFRCDPISEHNRLYWYRQTLGQGPEFLTYFQNEAQLEKSRLLSDRFSAERPKGSFSTLEIQRTEQGDSAMYLCASSLGTGESPLHFGNGTRLTVT.

In this sample, this clone turned up once. The J gene is TRBJ2-1, the V gene TRBV7-7; 9 bases line up with TRBD1. Trimming at V came to 5 bases and at J to 6 bases, leaving 2 bases not matched to a gene. The CDR3 totals 13 residues. Germline V lookup: CDR1 SSHAT, CDR2 FNYEAQ (reference sequence). The CDR3 DNA sequence: TGTGCCAGCAGCCAGGACAGGGGCAATGAGCAGTTCTTC. This encodes CASSQDRGNEQFF.

The genes are TRBV11-3 and TRBJ2-1; perhaps TRBD2 as D (6 bases). The CDR3 has 15 residues. The germline V gene encodes CDR1 SGHNT and CDR2 YENEEA. V lost 5 bases and J 4 bases, leaving 15 bases between the germline ends. The CDR3 DNA reads TGTGCCAGCAGCCCCGGGGGAGTGATATACAATGAGCAGTTCTTC. Translation gives CASSPGGVIYNEQFF.

J is TRBJ2-7 and V is TRBV19; D remains ambiguous. In germline, CDR1 is LNHDA, CDR2 SQIVND (reference sequence). The V end lost 9 bases, the J end lost 1 base, and 10 bases lay between the germline ends. The CDR3 is made up of 12 amino acids. The CDR3 region has the DNA TGTGCCAGCGGTGAAGGGTCCTACGAGCAGTACTTC. This codes for CASGEGSYEQYF.

This chain connects TRBV2 to TRBJ1-2; tentatively, D is TRBD1 (5 bases). Trimming pared 7 bases from V and 1 base from J, leaving 19 bases between. This CDR3 comprises 16 residues. In germline, CDR1 is SNHLY, CDR2 FYNNEI. CDR3 sequence reads: CASTEGEKRINYGYTF. The CDR3 DNA sequence: TGTGCCAGCACCGAAGGGGAGAAGAGAATTAACTATGGCTACACCTTC.

The chain uses TRBV7-2 and TRBJ1-6; D uncertain. Per germline, CDR1 SGHTA and CDR2 FQGNSA. The CDR3 extends over 15 amino acids. V lost 5 bases to trimming and J lost 5 bases, with 13 bases between them. This chain's CDR3 is CASSRTGPDNSPLHF. The CDR3 DNA is TGTGCCAGCAGCCGGACCGGGCCCGATAATTCACCCCTCCACTTT.

This chain links TRBV5-5 with TRBJ2-3, with no clear D. Germline values: CDR1 SGHKS, CDR2 YYEKEE (reference sequence). V dropped 5 bases and J dropped 0 bases, with 13 bases sitting between them. This CDR3 spans 15 amino acids. The CDR3 region has the DNA TGTGCCAGCAGTTTGACTGGTTCTAGCACAGATACGCAGTATTTT. This translates into CASSLTGSSTDTQYF.

The gene calls are TRBV6-1 and TRBJ2-5; no firm D call. Germline V gene sequence: CDR1 MNHNS, CDR2 SASEGT. This CDR3 contains 14 residues. Trimming cost V 1 base and J 2 bases, with 8 bases left between them. CDR3 DNA sequence: TGTGCCAGCAGTGAAGTTTGGCTGCAAGAGACCCAGTACTTC. This codes for CASSEVWLQETQYF.

V usage is TRBV30 and J usage is TRBJ1-5, with no clear D. The germline V gene has CDR1 GTSNPN and CDR2 SVGIG (reference sequence). V was cut by 1 base and J by 5 bases, with 9 bases left in between. This CDR3 contains 13 residues. The DNA for the CDR3 is TGTGCCTGGAGTGCAGTACCCGATCAGCCCCAGCATTTT. As protein: CAWSAVPDQPQHF.